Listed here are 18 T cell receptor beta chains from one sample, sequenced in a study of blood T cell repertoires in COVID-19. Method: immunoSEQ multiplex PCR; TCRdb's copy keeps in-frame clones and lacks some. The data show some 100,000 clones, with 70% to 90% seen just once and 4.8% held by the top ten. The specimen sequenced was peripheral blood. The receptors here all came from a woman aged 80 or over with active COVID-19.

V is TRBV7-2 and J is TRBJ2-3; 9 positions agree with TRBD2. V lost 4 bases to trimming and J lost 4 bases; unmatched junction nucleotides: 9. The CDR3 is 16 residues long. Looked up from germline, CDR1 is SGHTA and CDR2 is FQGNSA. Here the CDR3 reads CASSSSAGGRPDTQYF. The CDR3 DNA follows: TGTGCCAGCAGCTCCTCGGCGGGAGGGCGTCCAGATACGCAGTATTTT.

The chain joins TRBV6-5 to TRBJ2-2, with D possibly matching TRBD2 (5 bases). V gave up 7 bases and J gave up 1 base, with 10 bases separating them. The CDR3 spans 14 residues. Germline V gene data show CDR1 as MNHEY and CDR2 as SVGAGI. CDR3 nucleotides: TGTGCCAGCACCCCCCGGGGGAACACCGGGGAGCTGTTTTTT. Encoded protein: CASTPRGNTGELFF.

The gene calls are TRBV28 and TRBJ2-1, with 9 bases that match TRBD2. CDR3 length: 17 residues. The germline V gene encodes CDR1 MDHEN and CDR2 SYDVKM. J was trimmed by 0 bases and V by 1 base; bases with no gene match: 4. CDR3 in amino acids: CASSLLGSGSSYNEQFF. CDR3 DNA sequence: TGTGCCAGCAGTTTATTGGGTAGCGGGAGCTCCTACAATGAGCAGTTCTTC. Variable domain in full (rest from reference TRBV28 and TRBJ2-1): DVKVTQSSRYLVKRTGEKVFLECVQDMDHENMFWYRQDPGLGLRLIYFSYDVKMKEKGDIPEGYSVSREKKERFSLILESASTNQTSMYLCASSLLGSGSSYNEQFFGPGTRLTVL.

The CDR3 nucleotides are TGCGCCAGCAGCCCCAGGGGGCTCTACGAGCAGTACTTC. This translates into CASSPRGLYEQYF. The chain uses TRBV5-1 and TRBJ2-7, with 8 positions matching TRBD1. Germline CDR1 is SGHRS and CDR2 is YFSETQ. V lost 4 bases to trimming and J lost 3 bases; unmatched junction nucleotides: 3. This CDR3 region has 13 residues.

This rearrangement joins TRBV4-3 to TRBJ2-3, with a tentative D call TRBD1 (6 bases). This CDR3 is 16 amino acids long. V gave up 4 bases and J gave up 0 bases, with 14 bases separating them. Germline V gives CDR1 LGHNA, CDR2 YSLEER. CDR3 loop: CASSRLMGASTDTQYF. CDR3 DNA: TGCGCCAGCAGCCGCCTGATGGGGGCTAGCACAGATACGCAGTATTTT.

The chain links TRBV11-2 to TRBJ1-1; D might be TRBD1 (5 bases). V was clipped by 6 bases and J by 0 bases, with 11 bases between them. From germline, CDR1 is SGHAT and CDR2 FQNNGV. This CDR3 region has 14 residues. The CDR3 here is CASRFDSMNTEAFF. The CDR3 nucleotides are TGTGCCAGCAGGTTCGACAGCATGAACACTGAAGCTTTCTTT.

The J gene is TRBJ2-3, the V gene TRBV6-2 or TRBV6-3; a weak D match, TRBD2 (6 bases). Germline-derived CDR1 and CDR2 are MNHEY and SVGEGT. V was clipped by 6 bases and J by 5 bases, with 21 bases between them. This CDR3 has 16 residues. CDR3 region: CASSPGGSEAQDTQYF. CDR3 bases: TGTGCCAGCAGCCCCGGGGGTAGCGAGGCACAAGATACGCAGTATTTT.

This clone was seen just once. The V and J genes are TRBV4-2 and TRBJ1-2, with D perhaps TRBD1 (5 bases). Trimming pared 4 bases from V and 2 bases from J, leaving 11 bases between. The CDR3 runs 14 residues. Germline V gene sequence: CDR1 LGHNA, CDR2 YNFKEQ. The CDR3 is CASSRGRQNYGYTF. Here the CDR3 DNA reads TGTGCCAGCAGCCGGGGCAGGCAGAACTATGGCTACACCTTC.

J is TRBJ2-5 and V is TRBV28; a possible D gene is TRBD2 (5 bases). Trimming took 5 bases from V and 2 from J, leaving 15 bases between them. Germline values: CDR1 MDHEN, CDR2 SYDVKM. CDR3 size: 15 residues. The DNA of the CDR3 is TGTGCCAGCAGTCTCTATTCGGACTCTCAAGAGACCCAGTACTTC. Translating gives CASSLYSDSQETQYF.

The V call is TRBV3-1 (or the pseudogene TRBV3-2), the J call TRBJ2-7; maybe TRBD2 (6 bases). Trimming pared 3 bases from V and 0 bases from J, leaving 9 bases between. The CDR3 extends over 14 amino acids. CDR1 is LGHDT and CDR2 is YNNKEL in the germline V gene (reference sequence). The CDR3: CASSQAGPSYEQYF. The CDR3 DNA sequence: TGTGCCAGCAGCCAGGCGGGACCCTCCTACGAGCAGTACTTC.

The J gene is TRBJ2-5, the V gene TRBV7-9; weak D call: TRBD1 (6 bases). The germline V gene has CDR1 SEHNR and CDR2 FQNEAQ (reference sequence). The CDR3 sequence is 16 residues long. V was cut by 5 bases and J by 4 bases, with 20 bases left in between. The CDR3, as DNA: TGTGCCAGCAGCGCACGATGGACAGCGACAGTAGAGACCCAGTACTTC. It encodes CASSARWTATVETQYF.

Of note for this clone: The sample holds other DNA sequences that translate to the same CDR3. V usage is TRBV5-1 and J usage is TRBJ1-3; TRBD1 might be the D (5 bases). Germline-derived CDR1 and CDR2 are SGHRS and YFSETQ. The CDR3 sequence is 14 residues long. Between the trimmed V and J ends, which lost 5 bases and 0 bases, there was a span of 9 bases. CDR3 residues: CASRRDSSGNTIYF. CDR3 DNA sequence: TGCGCCAGCAGGCGTGACAGCTCTGGAAACACCATATATTTT.

CDR3 residues: CASSRDREVSWTGELFF. Written as DNA, the CDR3 is TGTGCCAGTAGTCGAGACAGAGAAGTAAGTTGGACCGGGGAGCTGTTTTTT. The gene calls are TRBV19 and TRBJ2-2; D is possibly TRBD1 (5 bases). This CDR3 has 17 residues. The V and J ends lost 5 bases and 5 bases respectively, with 21 bases between them. The germline V gene has CDR1 LNHDA and CDR2 SQIVND (reference sequence).

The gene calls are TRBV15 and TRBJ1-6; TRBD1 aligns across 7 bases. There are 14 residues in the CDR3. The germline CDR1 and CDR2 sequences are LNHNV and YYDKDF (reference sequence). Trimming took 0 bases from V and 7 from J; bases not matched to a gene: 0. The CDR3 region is CATSREQGNSPLHF. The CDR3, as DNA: TGTGCCACCAGCAGAGAACAGGGGAATTCACCCCTCCACTTT.

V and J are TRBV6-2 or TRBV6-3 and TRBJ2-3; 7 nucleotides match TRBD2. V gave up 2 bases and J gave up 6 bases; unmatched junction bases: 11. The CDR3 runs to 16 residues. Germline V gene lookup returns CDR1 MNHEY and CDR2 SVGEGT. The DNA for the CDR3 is TGTGCCAGCAGTTACCCGCTAGCGGATGGCTCGGATACGCAGTATTTT. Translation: CASSYPLADGSDTQYF.

The CDR3 here is CASSVRREVNTQYF. DNA of the CDR3: TGTGCCAGCAGCGTAAGGCGGGAGGTAAATACGCAGTATTTT. The rearrangement links TRBV9 to TRBJ2-3; 8 bases agree with TRBD2. Germline V lookup: CDR1 SGDLS, CDR2 YYNGEE. After removal of 1 base from V and 7 bases from J, the junction contained 5 bases not matched to a gene. CDR3 length: 14 residues.

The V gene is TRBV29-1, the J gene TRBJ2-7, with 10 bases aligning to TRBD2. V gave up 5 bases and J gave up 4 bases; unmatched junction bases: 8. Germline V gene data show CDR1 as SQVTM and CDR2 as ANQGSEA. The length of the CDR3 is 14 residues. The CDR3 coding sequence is TGCAGCGTTCAACGGGCTAGCGGGAGTTACGAGCAGTACTTC. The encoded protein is CSVQRASGSYEQYF.

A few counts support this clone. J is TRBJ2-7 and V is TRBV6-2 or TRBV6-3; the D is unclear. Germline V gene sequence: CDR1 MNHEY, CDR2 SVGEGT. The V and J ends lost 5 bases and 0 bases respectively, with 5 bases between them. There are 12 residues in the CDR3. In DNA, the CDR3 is TGTGCCAGCAGTGTTAGCTCCTACGAGCAGTACTTC. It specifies CASSVSSYEQYF.